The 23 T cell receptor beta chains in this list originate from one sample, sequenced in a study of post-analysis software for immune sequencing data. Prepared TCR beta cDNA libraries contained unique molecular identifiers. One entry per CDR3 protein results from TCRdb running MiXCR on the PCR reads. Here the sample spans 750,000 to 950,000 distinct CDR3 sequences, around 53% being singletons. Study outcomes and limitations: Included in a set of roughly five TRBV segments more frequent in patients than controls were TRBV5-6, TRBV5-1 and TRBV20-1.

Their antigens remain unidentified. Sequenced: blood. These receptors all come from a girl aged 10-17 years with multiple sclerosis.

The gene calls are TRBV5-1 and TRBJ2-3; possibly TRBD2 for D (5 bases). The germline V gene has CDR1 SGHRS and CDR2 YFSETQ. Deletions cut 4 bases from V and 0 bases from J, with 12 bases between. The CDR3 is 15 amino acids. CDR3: CASSMGATSTDTQYF. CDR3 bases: TGCGCCAGCAGCATGGGAGCGACTAGCACAGATACGCAGTATTTT.

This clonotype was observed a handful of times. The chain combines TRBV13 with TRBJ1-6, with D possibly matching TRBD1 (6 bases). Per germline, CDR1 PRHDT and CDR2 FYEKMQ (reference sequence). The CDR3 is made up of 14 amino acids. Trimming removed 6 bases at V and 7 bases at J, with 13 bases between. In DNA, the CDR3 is TGTGCCAGCAGTCCGGGGGCAGGAAATTCACCCCTCCACTTT. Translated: CASSPGAGNSPLHF.

Written as DNA, the CDR3 is TGCGCCAGCAGCCCGACGCAAGCGAACACTGAAGCTTTCTTT. As protein: CASSPTQANTEAFF. The rearrangement uses TRBV5-1 and TRBJ1-1; no definite D call. The CDR3 is 14 residues long. The V end lost 4 bases, the J end lost 1 base, and 11 bases lay between the germline ends. Germline CDR1 SGHRS, CDR2 YFSETQ.

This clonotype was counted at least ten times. The CDR3 bases are TGCAGCGCCCGGACAGGTTCCGCCGATGGCTACACCTTC. Translation gives CSARTGSADGYTF. The gene calls are TRBV29-1 and TRBJ1-2, with 7 bases that match TRBD1. Germline loops: CDR1 SQVTM, CDR2 ANQGSEA. The CDR3 sequence is 13 residues long. Trimming at V came to 7 bases and at J to 6 bases, leaving 11 bases not matched to a gene.

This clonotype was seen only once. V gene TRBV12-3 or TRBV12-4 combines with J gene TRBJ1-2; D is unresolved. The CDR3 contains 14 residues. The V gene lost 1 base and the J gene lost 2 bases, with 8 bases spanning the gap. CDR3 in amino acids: CASSLVGVNYGYTF. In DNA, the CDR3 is TGTGCCAGCAGTTTAGTCGGAGTGAACTATGGCTACACCTTC.

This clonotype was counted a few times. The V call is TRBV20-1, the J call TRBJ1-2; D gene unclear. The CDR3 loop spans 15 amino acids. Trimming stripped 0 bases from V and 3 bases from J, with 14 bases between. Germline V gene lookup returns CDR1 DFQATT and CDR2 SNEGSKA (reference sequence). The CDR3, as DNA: TGCAGTGCTAGAGATCGTAGGTTGGAGGACTATGGCTACACCTTC. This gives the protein CSARDRRLEDYGYTF.

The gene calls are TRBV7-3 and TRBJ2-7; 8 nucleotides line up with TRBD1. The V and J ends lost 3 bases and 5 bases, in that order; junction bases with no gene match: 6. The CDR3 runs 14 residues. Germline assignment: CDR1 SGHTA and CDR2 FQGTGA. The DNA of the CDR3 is TGTGCCAGCAGCTTGGCAGGGGGCGCAGACGAGCAGTACTTC. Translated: CASSLAGGADEQYF.

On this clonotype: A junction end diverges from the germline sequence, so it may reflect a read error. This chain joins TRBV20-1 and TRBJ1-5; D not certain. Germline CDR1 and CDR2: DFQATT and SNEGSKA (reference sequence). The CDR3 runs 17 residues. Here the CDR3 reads CSARTLGHSFSYQPQHF. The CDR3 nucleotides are TGCAGTGCTAGGACACTTGGTCATTCGTTTAGCTATCAGCCCCAGCATTTT.

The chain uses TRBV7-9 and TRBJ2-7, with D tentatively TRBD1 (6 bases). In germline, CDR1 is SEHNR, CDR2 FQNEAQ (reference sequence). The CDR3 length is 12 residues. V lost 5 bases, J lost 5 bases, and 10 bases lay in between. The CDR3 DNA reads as TGTGCCAGCAGCAAACAGGGTGACGAGCAGTACTTC. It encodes CASSKQGDEQYF.

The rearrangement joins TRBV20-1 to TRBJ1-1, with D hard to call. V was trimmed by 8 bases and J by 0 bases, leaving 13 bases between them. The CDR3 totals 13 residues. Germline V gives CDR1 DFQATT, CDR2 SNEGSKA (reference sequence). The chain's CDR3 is CSSVNRLNTEAFF. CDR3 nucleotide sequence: TGCAGTTCAGTTAACCGCTTGAACACTGAAGCTTTCTTT.

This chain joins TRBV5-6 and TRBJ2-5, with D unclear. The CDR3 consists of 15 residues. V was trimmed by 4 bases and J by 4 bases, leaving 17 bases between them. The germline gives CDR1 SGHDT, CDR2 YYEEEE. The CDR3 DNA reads TGTGCCAGCAGCCCCACGTCCCCGCCCCGAGAGACCCAGTACTTC. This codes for CASSPTSPPRETQYF.

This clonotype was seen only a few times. The CDR3 sequence is CSASVPSGRETQYF. The DNA for the CDR3 is TGCAGTGCTAGCGTCCCTAGCGGGAGAGAGACCCAGTACTTC. V and J are TRBV20-1 and TRBJ2-5; 10 bases are a match to TRBD2. The CDR3 is made up of 14 amino acids. The V segment lost 3 bases and the J segment 4 bases; nucleotides outside the gene matches: 5. Per germline, CDR1 DFQATT and CDR2 SNEGSKA (reference sequence).

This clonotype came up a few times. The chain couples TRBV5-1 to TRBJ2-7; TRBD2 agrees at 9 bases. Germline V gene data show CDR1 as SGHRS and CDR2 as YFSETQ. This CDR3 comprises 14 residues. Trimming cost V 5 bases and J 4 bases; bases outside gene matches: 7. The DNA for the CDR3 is TGCGCCAGCAGGTGGGCTAGCGGGGCTTACGAGCAGTACTTC. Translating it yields CASRWASGAYEQYF.

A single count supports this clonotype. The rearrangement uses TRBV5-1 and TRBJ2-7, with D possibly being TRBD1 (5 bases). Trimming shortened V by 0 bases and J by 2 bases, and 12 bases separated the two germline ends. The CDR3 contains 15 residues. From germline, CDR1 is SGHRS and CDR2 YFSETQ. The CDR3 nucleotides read TGCGCCAGCAGCTTGGAGGGTGACAGAGCCTACGAGCAGTACTTC. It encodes CASSLEGDRAYEQYF.

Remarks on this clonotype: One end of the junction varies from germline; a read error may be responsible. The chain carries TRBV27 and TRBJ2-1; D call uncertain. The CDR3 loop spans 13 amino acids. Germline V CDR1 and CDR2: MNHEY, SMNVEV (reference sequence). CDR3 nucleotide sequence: TGTGCCAGCAGTTTATATAGCAGCGATGAGCAGTTCTTT. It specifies CASSLYSSDEQFF.

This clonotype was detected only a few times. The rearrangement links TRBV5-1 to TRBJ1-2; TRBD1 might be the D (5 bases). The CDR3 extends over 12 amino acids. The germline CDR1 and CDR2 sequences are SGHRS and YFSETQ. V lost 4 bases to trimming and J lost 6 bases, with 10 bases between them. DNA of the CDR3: TGCGCCAGCAGCCGGGACGTGGATGGCTACACCTTC. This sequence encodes CASSRDVDGYTF. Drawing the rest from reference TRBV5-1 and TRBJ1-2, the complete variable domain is KAGVTQTPRYLIKTRGQQVTLSCSPISGHRSVSWYQQTPGQGLQFLFEYFSETQRNKGNFPGRFSGRQFSNSRSEMNVSTLELGDSALYLCASSRDVDGYTFGSGTRLTVV.

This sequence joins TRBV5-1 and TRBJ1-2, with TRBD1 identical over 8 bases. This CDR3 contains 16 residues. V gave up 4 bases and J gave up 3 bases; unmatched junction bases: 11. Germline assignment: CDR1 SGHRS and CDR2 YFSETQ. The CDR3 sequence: CASSGQGSVRDYGYTF. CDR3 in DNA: TGCGCCAGCAGCGGACAGGGTTCCGTGAGAGACTATGGCTACACCTTC.

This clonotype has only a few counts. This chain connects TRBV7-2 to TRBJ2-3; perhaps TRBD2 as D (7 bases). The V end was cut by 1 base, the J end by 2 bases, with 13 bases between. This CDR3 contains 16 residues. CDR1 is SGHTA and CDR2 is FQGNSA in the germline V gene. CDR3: CASSLVRGGNTDTQYF. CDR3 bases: TGTGCCAGCAGCTTAGTGAGGGGGGGAAACACAGATACGCAGTATTTT.

The CDR3 DNA sequence: TGTGCCAGCAGCTTGGGCGGTGAATTGTACGAGCAGTACTTC. Translating gives CASSLGGELYEQYF. The rearrangement uses TRBV7-9 and TRBJ2-5; D is uncertain. The tail of the sequence fits TRBJ2-7 better, so the J call may be wrong. CDR3 length equals 14 residues. Germline V gives CDR1 SEHNR, CDR2 FQNEAQ (reference sequence).

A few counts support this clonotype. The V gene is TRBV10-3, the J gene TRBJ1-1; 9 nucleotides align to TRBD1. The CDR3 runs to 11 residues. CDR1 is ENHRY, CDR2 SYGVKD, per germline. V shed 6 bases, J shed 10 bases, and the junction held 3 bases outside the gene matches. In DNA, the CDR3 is TGTGCCATCAGCGAGGGACAGGGAGCTTTCTTT. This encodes CAISEGQGAFF.

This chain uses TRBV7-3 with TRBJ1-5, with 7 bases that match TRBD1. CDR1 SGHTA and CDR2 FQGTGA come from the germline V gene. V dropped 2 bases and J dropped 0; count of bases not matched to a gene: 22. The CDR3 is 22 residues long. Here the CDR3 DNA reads TGTGCCAGCAGCTTAGTCCCCCCCGGGGGACGGGACAGATCGGCTAGCAATCAGCCCCAGCATTTT. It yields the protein CASSLVPPGGRDRSASNQPQHF.

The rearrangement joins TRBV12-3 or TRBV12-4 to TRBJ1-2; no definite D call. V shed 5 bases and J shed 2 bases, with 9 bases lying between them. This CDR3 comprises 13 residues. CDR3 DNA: TGTGCCAGCAGTCGGTCAGCCAACTATGGCTACACCTTC. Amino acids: CASSRSANYGYTF.

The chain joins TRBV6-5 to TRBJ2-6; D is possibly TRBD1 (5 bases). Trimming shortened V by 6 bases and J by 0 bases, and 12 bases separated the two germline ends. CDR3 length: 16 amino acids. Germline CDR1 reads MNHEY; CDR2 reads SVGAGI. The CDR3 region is CASSWGGNSGANVLTF. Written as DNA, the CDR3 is TGTGCCAGCAGCTGGGGCGGAAACTCTGGGGCCAACGTCCTGACTTTC.